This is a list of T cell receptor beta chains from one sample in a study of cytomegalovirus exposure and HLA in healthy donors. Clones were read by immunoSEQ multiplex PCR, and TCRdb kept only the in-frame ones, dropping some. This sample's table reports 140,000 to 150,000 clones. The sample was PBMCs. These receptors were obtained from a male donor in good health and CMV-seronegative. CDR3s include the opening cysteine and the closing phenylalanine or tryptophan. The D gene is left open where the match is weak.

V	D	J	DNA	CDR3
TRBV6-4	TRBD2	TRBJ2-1	TGTGCCAGCAGTGACGGGGGGCTAGCGGGGATTAATGAGCAGTTCTTC	CASSDGGLAGINEQFF
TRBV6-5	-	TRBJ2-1	TGTGCCAGCAGTTACTCGCATCTAAGTAATGAGCAGTTCTTC	CASSYSHLSNEQFF
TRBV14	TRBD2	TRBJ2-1	TGTGCCAGCAGCCAACTAGCGGGAGGCAGAGTCAATGAGCAGTTCTTC	CASSQLAGGRVNEQFF
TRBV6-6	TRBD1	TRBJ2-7	TGTGCCAGCAGAGGTTCCGGGGCAGGGGGCAACTACGAGCAGTACTTC	CASRGSGAGGNYEQYF
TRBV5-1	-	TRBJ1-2	TGCGCCAGCAGCTTGGAGGGGGGGCAGAACTATGGCTACACCTTC	CASSLEGGQNYGYTF
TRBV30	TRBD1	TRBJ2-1	TGTGCCTGGGCCAGGGACAGTATCTACAATGAGCAGTTCTTC	CAWARDSIYNEQFF
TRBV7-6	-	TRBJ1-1	TGTGCCAGCAGCTTCCAGGCGAACACTGAAGCTTTCTTT	CASSFQANTEAFF
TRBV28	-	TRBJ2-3	TGTGCCAGCAGGTCCGACATGGGGGGAGAGGCAGATACGCAGTATTTT	CASRSDMGGEADTQYF
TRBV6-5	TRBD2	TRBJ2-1	TGTGCCAGCAGTTACTCGACTAGCGGTTACAATGAGCAGTTCTTC	CASSYSTSGYNEQFF
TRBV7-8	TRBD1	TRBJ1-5	TGTGCCAGCAGCTTGGGACAGGGGGCCCATCAGCCCCAGCATTTT	CASSLGQGAHQPQHF
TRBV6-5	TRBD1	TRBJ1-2	TGTGCCAGCAGCGCATCAGGGGGTAACTATGGCTACACCTTC	CASSASGGNYGYTF
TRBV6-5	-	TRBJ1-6	TGTGCCAGCAACCTTGACAGCGGGAATTCACCCCTCCACTTT	CASNLDSGNSPLHF
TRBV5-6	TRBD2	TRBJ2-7	TGTGCCAGCAGCTTGGCCTTTCTAGCGGGAGCCCCTCTCGAGCAGTACTTC	CASSLAFLAGAPLEQYF
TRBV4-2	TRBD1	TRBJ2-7	TGTGCCAGCAGCCAACTGGGAATGAGACAGGGGAACTCCTACGAGCAGTACTTC	CASSQLGMRQGNSYEQYF
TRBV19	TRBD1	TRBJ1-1	TGTGCCAGTAGTATGTCGAGAGGGGGCGACACTGAAGCTTTCTTT	CASSMSRGGDTEAFF
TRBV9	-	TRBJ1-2	TGTGCCAGCAGCTCCCCGTCTACTTTCTATGGCTACACCTTC	CASSSPSTFYGYTF
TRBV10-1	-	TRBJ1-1	TGCGCCAGCAGTGCCGCAGGGGCCATGAACACTGAAGCTTTCTTT	CASSAAGAMNTEAFF
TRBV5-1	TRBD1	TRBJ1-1	TGCGCCAGCAGCTCTCGGCCAGGCCAGGGGGGAAGCACTGAAGCTTTCTTT	CASSSRPGQGGSTEAFF
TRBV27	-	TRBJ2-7	TGTGCCAGCCAGGAGCGGGTCGGGGCCCCTTCTTTCCCCTACGAGCAGTACTTC	CASQERVGAPSFPYEQYF
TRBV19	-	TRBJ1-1	TGTGCCAGTAGTACAGGGGCCCCCGGTGGGATGAACACTGAAGCTTTCTTT	CASSTGAPGGMNTEAFF
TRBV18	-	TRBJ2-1	TGTGCCAGCTCGCCCGGGGATGAGCAGTTCTTC	CASSPGDEQFF
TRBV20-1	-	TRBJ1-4	TGCAGCCCCCGTGCTAATGAAAAACTGTTTTTT	CSPRANEKLFF
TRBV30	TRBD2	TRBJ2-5	TGTGCCGGCCTTCTAGCGGGACGACAGACCCAGTACTTC	CAGLLAGRQTQYF
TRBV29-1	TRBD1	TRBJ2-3	TGCAGCGTTGAGACCGGGACAGGGGGCGCAGATACGCAGTATTTT	CSVETGTGGADTQYF
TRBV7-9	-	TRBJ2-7	TGTGCCAGCGGGGGCAGAGCCTACGAGCAGTACTTC	CASGGRAYEQYF
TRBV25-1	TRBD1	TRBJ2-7	TGTGCCAGCACTCTCGGGACAGCCTTCGCCGAGCAGTACTTC	CASTLGTAFAEQYF
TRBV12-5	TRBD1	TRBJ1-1	TGTGCTAGTGGTACAGGGGCGAGCGCTGAAGCTTTCTTT	CASGTGASAEAFF
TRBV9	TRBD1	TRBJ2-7	TGTGCCAGCAGCGTAGCACAGGGGAATTCGGCCTACGAGCAGTACTTC	CASSVAQGNSAYEQYF